A selection of T cell receptor beta chains follows, all from one sample in a study of CD4 T cells in relation to SARS-CoV-2 and coronaviruses. The data were produced by immunoSEQ multiplex PCR, yet TCRdb's version contains in-frame clones alone and is incomplete. The sample shows around 54,000 clones, 90% to 95% of them seen only once. Sequencing input: naive CD4+ T cells from PBMCs. These receptors were taken from an adult with COVID-19. Both conserved end residues are trimmed from each CDR3. Where a row states a size, it is once, few, many or the class of an expanded clone; other rows omit it.

clone_size: NA
j_call: TRBJ2-1
v_call: TRBV28
cdr3_aa: ASSFFVGWLGDRGIWSYNEQF

clone_size: NA
j_call: TRBJ1-4
v_call: TRBV11-2
cdr3_aa: ASSLGGGRYGEKLF

clone_size: NA
j_call: TRBJ2-1
v_call: TRBV24-1
cdr3_aa: ATSDPRGAGNEQF

clone_size: NA
j_call: TRBJ1-6
v_call: TRBV5-1
cdr3_aa: ASSLETGIKNSPLH

clone_size: NA
j_call: TRBJ2-2
v_call: TRBV19
cdr3_aa: ASSMSWGGDTGELF

clone_size: NA
j_call: TRBJ2-3
v_call: TRBV5-1
cdr3_aa: ASSLSVTGKGTDTQY

clone_size: once
j_call: TRBJ1-3
v_call: TRBV5-1
cdr3_aa: ASSHQGDAGNTIY

clone_size: NA
j_call: TRBJ2-1
v_call: TRBV21-1
cdr3_aa: ASSKRRGKGRNEQF

clone_size: NA
j_call: TRBJ1-4
v_call: TRBV4-3
cdr3_aa: ASSQDRDGIWF

clone_size: NA
j_call: TRBJ2-3
v_call: TRBV4-2
cdr3_aa: ASSVHDGLAGDTQY

clone_size: once
j_call: TRBJ1-1
v_call: TRBV12-3/TRBV12-4
cdr3_aa: ASTGGGNTEAF